The entry below describes one T cell receptor beta chain. Its antigen remains unknown. Deep-level settings were used for running the assay. Genomic DNA belonging to each subset was distributed in equal measure over several immunoSEQ plates. Sequenced by immunoSEQ multiplex PCR; TCRdb stores in-frame clones only, minus some. This repertoire shows a few hundred thousand clones, about 95% found once; its top ten account for 0.095% to 0.12%. The CDR3 loop spans 16 amino acids. Deletions cut 5 bases from V and 0 bases from J, with 13 bases between. Looked up from germline, CDR1 is MDHEN and CDR2 is SYDVKM. The data originate from a study of shared clonotypes between healthy human individuals. Overall study: Used for every donor were three CD4 naive, three CD4 memory, two CD8 naive and one CD8 memory plate. Findings and caveats of the study: Having only a few donors restricted how much genetic and exposure-history diversity was captured.

Terminally differentiated effector memory CD45RA+ cells were excluded by CCR7 positive selection of CD45RO-negative cells. The gene calls are TRBV28 and TRBJ2-2; tentative D call: TRBD2 (6 bases). The material sequenced was naive CD8+ T cells sorted from blood. The clonotype comes from a woman in her twenties or thirties in good health. The CDR3 bases are TGTGCCAGCAGTCTCATAGCGGTAGCGAACACCGGGGAGCTGTTTTTT. Its protein is CASSLIAVANTGELFF.